This T cell receptor (beta chain) came from a study of blood T cells in healthy people across ages. Findings and limits, study-wide: Whereas aged donors had fewer naive CD4+ cells, long-lived donors had more of them and higher diversity.

The length of the CDR3 is 15 residues. In germline, CDR1 is LGHDT, CDR2 YNNKEL (reference sequence). Trimming removed 0 bases from V and 4 bases from J, with 12 bases in between. On this clonotype itself: The antigen is not known.

The authors ran a second PCR of about 6 to 11 cycles using a sample-barcoded 5' primer and a J-beta primer mix. TCRdb recomputed calls from the 5' RACE reads with MiXCR, one row per CDR3 protein. The data contain over 600,000 distinct CDR3 sequences, roughly three fifths of them singletons. The chain has TRBV3-1 and TRBJ1-2; D gene uncertain. The receptor's source is a man aged 40-49 years in good health. The sample consisted of blood. This CDR3 is CASSQDRREVYGYTF. The CDR3 DNA reads TGTGCCAGCAGCCAAGATCGTCGAGAAGTCTATGGCTACACCTTC.